These 9 T cell receptor beta chains came from one sample sequenced in a study of T-cell memory formation after mild COVID-19. MiXCR, applied by TCRdb to the 5' RACE reads, yields one record per CDR3 protein. The sample shows around 110,000 distinct CDR3 sequences, around 12% of them seen only once. Sequencing input: PBMCs or a T cell subset sorted from them (not recorded which). Receptor source: an adult woman who had mild COVID-19 (a few samples of this study predate the infection). Cell type and time point are not known.

This clonotype was counted only a few times. The rearrangement joins TRBV7-6 to TRBJ2-6; perhaps TRBD1 as D (5 bases). CDR1 is SGHVS and CDR2 is FNYEAQ in the germline V gene. This CDR3 is built from 16 residues. Between the trimmed V and J ends, which lost 5 bases and 0 bases, there was a span of 11 bases. This CDR3 is CASSDDSFSGANVLTF. The CDR3 nucleotides are TGTGCCAGCAGCGACGACAGCTTCTCTGGGGCCAACGTCCTGACTTTC.

This sequence joins TRBV4-2 and TRBJ1-2, with TRBD1 identical over 7 bases. Trimming took 0 bases from V and 2 from J; bases not matched to a gene: 6. Per the germline V gene, CDR1 is LGHNA and CDR2 is YNFKEQ. CDR3 size: 16 residues. CDR3 nucleotides: TGTGCCAGCAGCCAAGACTATACGACAGGGAACTATGGCTACACCTTC. It specifies CASSQDYTTGNYGYTF.

V gene TRBV20-1 combines with J gene TRBJ2-3; 8 nucleotides line up with TRBD1. Unmatched junction bases numbered 22, after V lost 6 bases and J lost 5 bases. Germline CDR1 DFQATT, CDR2 SNEGSKA (reference sequence). The CDR3 contains 18 residues. The CDR3 DNA reads TGCAGTGCCCAAGGACAGGGAAGTAACAGGAGGTTAGGAGATACGCAGTATTTT. Translated: CSAQGQGSNRRLGDTQYF.

The chain couples TRBV4-2 to TRBJ2-1, with 10 positions matching TRBD2. Germline trimming cut 0 bases from V and 3 bases from J; bases unmatched to any gene: 8. The CDR3 spans 18 residues. CDR1 and CDR2 from the germline V gene are LGHNA and YNFKEQ. CDR3 nucleotides: TGTGCCAGCAGCCAAGATTGGCCTAGCGGGAGAAGCTACAATGAGCAGTTCTTC. Residues: CASSQDWPSGRSYNEQFF.

A few counts support this clonotype. The chain is built from TRBV19 and TRBJ2-3; TRBD2 agrees at 10 bases. CDR1 LNHDA and CDR2 SQIVND come from the germline V gene (reference sequence). CDR3 size: 15 residues. The V segment lost 7 bases and the J segment 4 bases; nucleotides outside the gene matches: 8. CDR3 sequence reads: CASMGASGRADTQYF. CDR3 DNA: TGTGCCAGTATGGGGGCTAGCGGGAGAGCAGATACGCAGTATTTT.

The V call is TRBV11-3, the J call TRBJ2-7; D uncertain. CDR3 length: 14 amino acids. CDR1 and CDR2 from the germline V gene are SGHNT and YENEEA. V lost 1 base and J 7 bases, leaving 14 bases between the germline ends. The CDR3 coding sequence is TGTGCCAGCAGCTTAGCATTTAATGGGCCGGAGCAGTACTTC. The encoded protein is CASSLAFNGPEQYF.

This clonotype was detected ten times or more. J is TRBJ2-1 and V is TRBV5-4; D is undetermined. Germline loops: CDR1 SGHNT, CDR2 YYREEE (reference sequence). V was pared by 2 bases and J by 5 bases, with 14 bases between. CDR3 length equals 15 residues. CDR3 residues: CASSFRNEGHNEQFF. CDR3 nucleotides: TGTGCCAGCAGCTTTCGCAACGAAGGACACAATGAGCAGTTCTTC. The full variable domain, rest sourced from reference TRBV5-4 and TRBJ2-1, is ETGVTQSPTHLIKTRGQQVTLRCSSQSGHNTVSWYQQALGQGPQFIFQYYREEENGRGNFPPRFSGLQFPNYSSELNVNALELDDSALYLCASSFRNEGHNEQFFGPGTRLTVL.

This clonotype occurred a few times. This chain joins TRBV7-8 and TRBJ2-3; 11 positions match TRBD1. Trimming took 4 bases from V and 2 from J; bases not matched to a gene: 5. Germline V CDR1 and CDR2: SGHVS, FQNEAQ. The CDR3 totals 16 residues. CDR3 sequence: CASSWGTGGATDTQYF. The CDR3 DNA reads as TGTGCCAGCAGCTGGGGGACAGGGGGTGCCACAGATACGCAGTATTTT.

This clonotype was seen a few times. The chain links TRBV29-1 to TRBJ2-2; D gene ambiguous. The CDR3 is made up of 15 amino acids. Trimming left V 4 bases short and J 0 bases short, with 12 bases between. Germline assignment: CDR1 SQVTM and CDR2 ANQGSEA. The CDR3 is CSVGGSPTNTGELFF. CDR3 bases: TGCAGCGTTGGAGGCAGCCCGACGAACACCGGGGAGCTGTTTTTT.